A single sample is the source of the 20 T cell receptor beta chains below, sequenced in a study of CD8 T cells in Susac syndrome. When the RNA was reverse transcribed, random hexamers were used with an input of roughly 0.5 to 1 ug. MiXCR, applied by TCRdb to the immunoSEQ multiplex PCR reads, yields one record per CDR3 protein. The data contain about 250,000 distinct CDR3 sequences, roughly 93% of them seen just once; the ten biggest clones take up approximately 0.07%. Sequenced sample: CD4+ T cells from PBMCs. Receptors originate from a human donor with multiple sclerosis.

This clonotype was counted once. V gene TRBV25-1 combines with J gene TRBJ1-4, with D perhaps TRBD1 (6 bases). V dropped 1 base and J dropped 6 bases, with 18 bases sitting between them. Germline CDR1 and CDR2: MGHDK and SYGVNS. This CDR3 is built from 17 residues. CDR3 sequence reads: CASSELDFYRVYEKLFF. CDR3 in DNA: TGTGCCAGCAGTGAATTGGACTTCTACAGGGTTTATGAAAAACTGTTTTTT.

The chain is built from TRBV6-5 and TRBJ1-2, with D possibly being TRBD1 (5 bases). The V end was cut by 6 bases, the J end by 5 bases, with 16 bases between. Germline-derived CDR1 and CDR2 are MNHEY and SVGAGI. The CDR3 sequence is 14 residues long. CDR3 bases: TGTGCCAGCAGGGAGCAGGGAAGATCGTATGGCTACACCTTC. Translation: CASREQGRSYGYTF.

The chain uses TRBV4-1 and TRBJ2-3; a weak D match, TRBD2 (6 bases). Per germline, CDR1 MGHRA and CDR2 YSYEKL. Trimming cost V 8 bases and J 4 bases, with 13 bases left between them. The CDR3 spans 13 residues. The CDR3 sequence is CASGRIPPDTQYF. DNA of the CDR3: TGCGCCAGCGGGAGGATCCCCCCAGATACGCAGTATTTT.

The chain has TRBV29-1 and TRBJ2-3, with D possibly being TRBD2 (5 bases). The CDR3 has 11 amino acids. The V gene's germline CDR1 is SQVTM and CDR2 ANQGSEA. Deletions cut 8 bases from V and 6 bases from J, with 12 bases between. For the CDR3, the DNA is TGCAGCCATCGATCGGGGGATACGCAGTATTTT. This encodes CSHRSGDTQYF.

The chain employs TRBV30 and TRBJ2-2; D call uncertain. The CDR3 has 14 amino acids. The germline CDR1 and CDR2 sequences are GTSNPN and SVGIG (reference sequence). Trimming stripped 2 bases from V and 5 bases from J, with 12 bases between. In DNA, the CDR3 is TGTGCCTGGAGTAACGGACCCCTTACCGGGGAGCTGTTTTTT. As protein: CAWSNGPLTGELFF. The entire variable domain, with the rest obtained from reference TRBV30 and TRBJ2-2, is as follows: SQTIHQWPATLVQPVGSPLSLECTVEGTSNPNLYWYRQAAGRGLQLLFYSVGIGQISSEVPQNLSASRPQDRQFILSSKKLLLSDSGFYLCAWSNGPLTGELFFGEGSRLTVL.

The rearrangement links TRBV5-1 to TRBJ2-7; 7 bases fit TRBD2. Germline assignment: CDR1 SGHRS and CDR2 YFSETQ. Trimming removed 4 bases from V and 7 bases from J; junction bases left unmatched: 11. This CDR3 has 14 amino acids. The CDR3 nucleotides are TGCGCCAGCAGCGCCGGTCGCGGGGGTGTAGAGCAGTACTTC. Translated, it gives CASSAGRGGVEQYF.

This clonotype was seen just once. The J gene is TRBJ2-1, the V gene TRBV11-2, with D possibly matching TRBD2 (5 bases). CDR3 size: 14 residues. The V gene lost 6 bases and the J gene lost 10 bases, with 19 bases spanning the gap. Germline V gene lookup returns CDR1 SGHAT and CDR2 FQNNGV. CDR3 bases: TGTGCCAGCAGTTGGACTCGCCGCAGATGGGAGCAGTTCTTC. Translation gives CASSWTRRRWEQFF.

The chain uses TRBV7-3 and TRBJ1-3; 8 bases map to TRBD1. This CDR3 has 13 amino acids. V lost 5 bases to trimming and J lost 4 bases; unmatched junction nucleotides: 1. Germline V CDR1 and CDR2: SGHTA, FQGTGA. The CDR3: CASSRDRGNTIYF. CDR3 nucleotides: TGTGCCAGCAGCCGGGACAGGGGAAACACCATATATTTT.

The rearrangement joins TRBV15 to TRBJ1-5, with D uncertain. Germline V gene data show CDR1 as LNHNV and CDR2 as YYDKDF (reference sequence). The CDR3 contains 14 residues. V gave up 5 bases and J gave up 2 bases, with 10 bases separating them. This chain's CDR3 is CATSRGVGNQPQHF. The CDR3 DNA reads TGTGCCACCAGCCGGGGAGTGGGCAATCAGCCCCAGCATTTT.

CDR3 protein: CASNGPGEKLFF. CDR3 DNA sequence: TGTGCCAGCAACGGACCAGGTGAAAAACTGTTTTTT. V usage is TRBV6-6 and J usage is TRBJ1-4; D unclear. The V and J ends lost 7 bases and 7 bases respectively, with 10 bases between them. Germline V CDR1 and CDR2: MNHNY, SVGAGI (reference sequence). The CDR3 loop spans 12 amino acids.

This sequence joins TRBV10-3 and TRBJ2-2; D uncertain. Germline loops: CDR1 ENHRY, CDR2 SYGVKD. V lost 5 bases, J lost 6 bases, and 10 bases lay in between. The CDR3 runs to 13 residues. The CDR3 nucleotides are TGTGCCATCAGTCCGGAACCACCCGGGGAGCTGTTTTTT. This translates into CAISPEPPGELFF.

This sequence joins TRBV10-1 and TRBJ2-7; no clear D. The germline gives CDR1 WNHNN, CDR2 SYGVQD (reference sequence). Deletions cut 0 bases from V and 6 bases from J, with 12 bases between. CDR3 length: 14 residues. CDR3 bases: TGCGCCAGCAGTGAGTCGATTGCGTCGGGCGAGCAGTACTTC. It specifies CASSESIASGEQYF.

This chain connects TRBV6-5 to TRBJ2-3; D is possibly TRBD2 (5 bases). Between the trimmed V and J ends, which lost 6 bases and 4 bases, there was a span of 14 bases. The germline V gene has CDR1 MNHEY and CDR2 SVGAGI. The CDR3 loop spans 14 amino acids. The CDR3 DNA reads as TGTGCCAGCAGCCAAAGCCTAGCCCCAGATACGCAGTATTTT. Protein: CASSQSLAPDTQYF.

The chain carries TRBV13 and TRBJ1-2, with a weak D call TRBD1 (6 bases). V lost 1 base to trimming and J lost 5 bases, with 14 bases between them. The CDR3 spans 15 residues. From germline, CDR1 is PRHDT and CDR2 FYEKMQ (reference sequence). Here the CDR3 DNA reads TGTGCCAGCAGCTTAGCAATGACAGGCCTATATGGCTACACCTTC. It codes for CASSLAMTGLYGYTF.

The J gene is TRBJ1-5, the V gene TRBV23-1; the match to TRBD1 covers 7 bases. TRBV23-1 is flagged as an ORF with uncertain function. The CDR3 has 16 residues. The junction had 6 bases not matched to a gene; V was cut back by 4 bases and J by 0 bases. The DNA of the CDR3 is TGCGCCAGCAGTCTGAGACAGGGATATAGCAATCAGCCCCAGCATTTT. It specifies CASSLRQGYSNQPQHF.

The chain recombines TRBV7-2 with TRBJ2-1, with TRBD2 identical over 9 bases. Germline trimming cut 4 bases from V and 11 bases from J; bases unmatched to any gene: 18. The CDR3 loop spans 17 amino acids. From germline, CDR1 is SGHTA and CDR2 FQGNSA. The DNA for the CDR3 is TGTGCCAGCAGCTCCTTACTGGGACTAGCAATCCCCGACCAGCAGTTCTTC. This gives the protein CASSSLLGLAIPDQQFF.

This chain connects TRBV6-5 to TRBJ1-2, with D maybe TRBD1 (6 bases). There are 12 residues in the CDR3. V was clipped by 6 bases and J by 7 bases, with 12 bases between them. The germline CDR1 and CDR2 sequences are MNHEY and SVGAGI. The CDR3 DNA sequence: TGTGCCAGCAGAGGGGGGGCCGGTGGCTACACCTTC. This encodes CASRGGAGGYTF.

The chain links TRBV30 to TRBJ1-1; D is unclear. The CDR3 length is 13 residues. V was pared by 5 bases and J by 5 bases, with 15 bases between. Germline CDR1 is GTSNPN and CDR2 is SVGIG (reference sequence). CDR3 loop: CAWGFPGVTEAFF. CDR3 DNA sequence: TGTGCCTGGGGTTTTCCCGGGGTTACTGAAGCTTTCTTT.

J is TRBJ2-4 and V is TRBV5-1; the D call may be TRBD1 or TRBD2 (6 bases each). Germline V CDR1 and CDR2: SGHRS, YFSETQ. Trimming removed 0 bases at V and 8 bases at J, with 15 bases between. The CDR3 length is 15 residues. The CDR3 loop reads CASSLVRGKGDIQYF. The CDR3 DNA sequence: TGCGCCAGCAGCTTGGTTCGGGGGAAGGGGGACATTCAGTACTTC.

The chain joins TRBV18 to TRBJ2-3; 9 nucleotides line up with TRBD2. CDR3 length: 14 residues. The J segment lost 5 bases and the V segment lost 4 bases, leaving 4 bases of the junction unmatched. Germline V gene lookup returns CDR1 KGHSH and CDR2 LQKENI. As DNA, the CDR3 is TGTGCCAGCTCACTGGGACTAGCCGGAGATACGCAGTATTTT. As protein: CASSLGLAGDTQYF.